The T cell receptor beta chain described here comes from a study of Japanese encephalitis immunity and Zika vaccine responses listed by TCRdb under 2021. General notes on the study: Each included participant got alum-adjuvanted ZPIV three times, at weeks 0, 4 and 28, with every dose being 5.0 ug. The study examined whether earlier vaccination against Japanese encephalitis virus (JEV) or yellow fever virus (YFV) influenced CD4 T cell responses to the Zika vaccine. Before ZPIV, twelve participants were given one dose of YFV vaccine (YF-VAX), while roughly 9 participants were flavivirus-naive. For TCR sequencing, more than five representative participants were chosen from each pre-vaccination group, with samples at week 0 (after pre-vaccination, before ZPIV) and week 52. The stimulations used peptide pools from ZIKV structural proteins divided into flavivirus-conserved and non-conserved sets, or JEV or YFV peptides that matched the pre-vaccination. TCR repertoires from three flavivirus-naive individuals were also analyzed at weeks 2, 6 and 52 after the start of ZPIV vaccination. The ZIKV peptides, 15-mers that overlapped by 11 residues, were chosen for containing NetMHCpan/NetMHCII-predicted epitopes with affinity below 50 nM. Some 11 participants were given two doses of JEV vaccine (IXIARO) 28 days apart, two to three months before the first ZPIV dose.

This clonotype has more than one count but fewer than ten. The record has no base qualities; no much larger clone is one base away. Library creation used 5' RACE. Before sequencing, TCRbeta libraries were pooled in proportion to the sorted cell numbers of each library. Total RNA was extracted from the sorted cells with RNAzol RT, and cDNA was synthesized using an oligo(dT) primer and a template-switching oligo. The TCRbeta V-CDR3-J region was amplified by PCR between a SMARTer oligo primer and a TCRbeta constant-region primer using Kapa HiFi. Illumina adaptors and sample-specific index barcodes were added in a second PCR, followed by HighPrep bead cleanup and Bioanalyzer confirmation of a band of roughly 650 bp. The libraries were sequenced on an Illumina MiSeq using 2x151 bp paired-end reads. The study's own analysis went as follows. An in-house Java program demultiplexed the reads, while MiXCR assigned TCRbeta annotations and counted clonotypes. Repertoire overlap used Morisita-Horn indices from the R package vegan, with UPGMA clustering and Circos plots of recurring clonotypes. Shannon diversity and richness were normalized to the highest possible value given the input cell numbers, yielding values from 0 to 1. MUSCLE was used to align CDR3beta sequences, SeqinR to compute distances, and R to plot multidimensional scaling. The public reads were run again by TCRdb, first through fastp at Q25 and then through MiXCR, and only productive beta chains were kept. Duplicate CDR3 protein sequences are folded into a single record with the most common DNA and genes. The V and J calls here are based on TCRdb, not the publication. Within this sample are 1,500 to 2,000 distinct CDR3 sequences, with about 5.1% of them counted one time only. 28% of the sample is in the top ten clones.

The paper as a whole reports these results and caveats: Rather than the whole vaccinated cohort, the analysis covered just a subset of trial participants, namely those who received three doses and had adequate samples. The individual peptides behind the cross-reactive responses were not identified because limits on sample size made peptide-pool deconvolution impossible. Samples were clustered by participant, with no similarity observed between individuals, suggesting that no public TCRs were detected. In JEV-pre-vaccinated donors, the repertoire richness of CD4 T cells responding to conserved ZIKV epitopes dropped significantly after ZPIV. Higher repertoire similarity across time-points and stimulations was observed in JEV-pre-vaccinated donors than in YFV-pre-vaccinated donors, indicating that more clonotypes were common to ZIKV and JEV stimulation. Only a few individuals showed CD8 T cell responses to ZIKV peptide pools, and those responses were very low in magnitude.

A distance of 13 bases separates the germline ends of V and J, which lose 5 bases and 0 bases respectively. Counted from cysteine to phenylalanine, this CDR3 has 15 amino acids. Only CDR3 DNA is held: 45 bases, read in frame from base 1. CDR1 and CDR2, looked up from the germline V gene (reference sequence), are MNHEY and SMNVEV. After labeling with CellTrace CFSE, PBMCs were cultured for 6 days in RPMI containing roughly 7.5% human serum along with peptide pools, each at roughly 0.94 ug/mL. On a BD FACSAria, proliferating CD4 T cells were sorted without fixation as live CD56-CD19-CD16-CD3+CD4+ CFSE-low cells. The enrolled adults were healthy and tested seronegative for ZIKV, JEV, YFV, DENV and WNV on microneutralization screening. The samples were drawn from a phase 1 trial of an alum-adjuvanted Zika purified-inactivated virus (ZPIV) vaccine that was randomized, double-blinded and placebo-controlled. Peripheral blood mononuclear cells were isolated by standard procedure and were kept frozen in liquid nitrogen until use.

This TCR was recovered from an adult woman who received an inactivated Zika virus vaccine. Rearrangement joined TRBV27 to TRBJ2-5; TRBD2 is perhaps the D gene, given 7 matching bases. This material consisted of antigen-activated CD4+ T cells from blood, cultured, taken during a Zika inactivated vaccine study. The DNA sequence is TGTGCCAGCAGTCGACCGGGGGGCAACCAAGAGACCCAGTACTTC. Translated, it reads CASSRPGGNQETQYF.